This TCR beta chain appears in the sequencing data of a study of blood T cell repertoires in COVID-19. Study overall: Donors in the United States, Italy and Spain gave samples during acute or convalescent COVID-19.

The method was immunoSEQ multiplex PCR; TCRdb's version includes in-frame clones alone and lacks a portion of them. The repertoire includes around 94,000 clones, about 80% of them detected once, and around 6.5% sits in the top ten. This clone has a single count. Germline lookup yields CDR1 SNHLY and CDR2 FYNNEI. The J segment lost 3 bases and the V segment lost 6 bases, leaving 5 bases of the junction unmatched. CDR3 length equals 14 residues. The chain is built from TRBV2 and TRBJ1-1, with 9 bases that match TRBD1. Sequencing was performed on peripheral blood. The sequence came from a man aged 55-75 years with acute or convalescent COVID-19. This chain's CDR3 is CASRPGQGYTEAFF. In DNA, the CDR3 is TGTGCCAGCAGACCGGGACAGGGCTACACTGAAGCTTTCTTT.